The source of this T cell receptor (beta chain) is a study of Ad26.COV2.S vaccination and SARS-CoV-2 variants. Study at large: Into the muscle, Ad26.COV2.S was dosed once or twice, 56 days apart.

The treatment: 19 received Ad26.COV2.S at low or high dose, single or two shots; 5 received placebo; per-sample allocation not given. The study sampled participants on day 63 after the first vaccine or placebo injection. The donor was a Boston adult aged 18-55 years. Produced via immunoSEQ multiplex PCR; TCRdb's table is partial and in-frame only. The sample records 400,000 to 450,000 clones, around 90% being singletons. Per germline, CDR1 LGHNA and CDR2 YSLEER. Trimming pared 1 base from V and 0 bases from J, leaving 11 bases between. The CDR3 totals 16 residues. The sequencing here drew on peripheral blood, taken in a trial of Ad26.COV2.S vaccine versus placebo. The sequence derives from a person between 18 and 59 years old who received the Ad26.COV2.S COVID-19 vaccine or a placebo. This chain joins TRBV4-3 and TRBJ2-3; unclear D gene. CDR3: CASSQGEVRSTDTQYF. Here the CDR3 DNA reads TGCGCCAGCAGCCAAGGAGAGGTTCGGAGCACAGATACGCAGTATTTT.